Listed below are T cell receptor beta chains from one sample, sequenced in a study of shared clonotypes between healthy human individuals. Method: immunoSEQ multiplex PCR; TCRdb's copy keeps in-frame clones and lacks some. Seen here are approximately 330,000 clones, around 67% observed once, and the top ten hold more than 9%. Material: memory CD4+ T cells sorted from blood. Every receptor here comes from a man aged 25-45 years in good health. The CDR3 runs from the conserved cysteine through the conserved F or W. The D gene is left open where the match is weak. Some rows have no size entry. The others give once, few or many, or a class for an expanded clone.

D,J,size,V,CDR3,DNA
NA,TRBJ1-2,NA,TRBV14,CASSLRGADSSYGYTF,TGTGCCAGCAGCCTGCGGGGGGCGGACTCTTCCTATGGCTACACCTTC
NA,TRBJ1-1,few,TRBV5-1,CASSLVLGGTEAFF,TGCGCCAGCAGCCTAGTCCTAGGGGGCACTGAAGCTTTCTTT
NA,TRBJ2-3,few,TRBV10-2,CASTLTGSSTDTQYF,TGCGCCAGCACCCTGACAGGATCTAGCACAGATACGCAGTATTTT
TRBD1,TRBJ2-7,NA,TRBV10-2,CASSEGQADTYEQYF,TGCGCCAGCAGCGAGGGACAGGCAGATACCTACGAGCAGTACTTC
NA,TRBJ2-3,NA,TRBV10-3,CAISESRTSTDTQYF,TGTGCCATCAGTGAGTCCCGAACTAGCACAGATACGCAGTATTTT
TRBD2,TRBJ2-1,NA,TRBV6-1,CASILSAGGTNEQFF,TGTGCCAGCATCTTATCGGCGGGAGGTACCAATGAGCAGTTCTTC
NA,TRBJ2-7,once,TRBV11-2,CASSLAQGTRTYEQYF,TGTGCCAGCAGCTTAGCGCAAGGGACGAGAACCTACGAGCAGTACTTC
TRBD2,TRBJ2-7,NA,TRBV13,CASSLYGGRTTFTYEQYF,TGTGCCAGCAGCTTATACGGCGGGAGGACGACCTTTACCTACGAGCAGTACTTC
NA,TRBJ1-5,NA,TRBV10-3,CASMAQGYNQPQHF,TGTGCCAGCATGGCGCAGGGCTACAATCAGCCCCAGCATTTT
NA,TRBJ2-4,NA,TRBV2,CASSGPGDIQYF,TGTGCCAGCAGTGGGCCGGGAGACATTCAGTACTTC
NA,TRBJ2-1,few,TRBV2,CASSTRSGTEQFF,TGTGCCAGCAGTACGCGCTCCGGGACTGAGCAGTTCTTC
NA,TRBJ2-7,NA,TRBV7-2,CASSFTGRRDEQYF,TGTGCCAGCAGCTTCACAGGCCGTCGCGACGAGCAGTACTTC
NA,TRBJ1-4,NA,TRBV19,CASSITATNEKLFF,TGTGCCAGTAGTATAACCGCAACTAATGAAAAACTGTTTTTT
TRBD1,TRBJ2-2,few,TRBV7-2,CASSQSDRVWTGELFF,TGTGCCAGCAGCCAGTCGGACAGGGTGTGGACCGGGGAGCTGTTTTTT
TRBD1,TRBJ2-1,once,TRBV11-3,CASSLGDRGVGPSYNEQFF,TGTGCCAGCAGCTTAGGGGACAGGGGGGTTGGTCCCTCCTACAATGAGCAGTTCTTC
NA,TRBJ2-7,few,TRBV28,CASSPDLSTEQYF,TGTGCCAGCAGCCCTGATTTATCAACCGAGCAGTACTTC
NA,TRBJ2-7,medium-sized,TRBV5-6,CASSRDIYEQYF,TGTGCCAGCAGCCGAGATATCTACGAGCAGTACTTC
NA,TRBJ2-7,NA,TRBV28,CASSYEGHSYEQYF,TGTGCCAGCAGTTACGAGGGGCACTCCTACGAGCAGTACTTC
TRBD1,TRBJ2-4,once,TRBV2,CASTDLGQAAKNIQYF,TGTGCCAGCACCGATTTGGGACAGGCGGCCAAAAACATTCAGTACTTC
TRBD2,TRBJ2-1,NA,TRBV5-1,CASSGRGLAGRGEQFF,TGCGCCAGCAGCGGAAGGGGACTAGCGGGAAGGGGTGAGCAGTTCTTC
NA,TRBJ2-3,NA,TRBV11-3,CASSLDQSTDTQYF,TGTGCCAGCAGCTTAGATCAGAGCACAGATACGCAGTATTTT
NA,TRBJ1-5,NA,TRBV6-1,CASSGGTSSNQPQHF,TGTGCCAGCAGTGGGGGGACAAGTAGCAATCAGCCCCAGCATTTT
NA,TRBJ1-1,NA,TRBV6-5,CASSYSSGRLNTEAFF,TGTGCCAGCAGTTACTCATCGGGACGCTTGAACACTGAAGCTTTCTTT
NA,TRBJ1-1,NA,TRBV18,CASSPDRKNTEAFF,TGTGCCAGCTCACCAGACAGGAAGAACACTGAAGCTTTCTTT
TRBD1,TRBJ2-1,once,TRBV10-2,CASSPGTGYKWVKFF,TGCGCCAGCAGTCCCGGGACAGGGTATAAGTGGGTTAAGTTCTTC
NA,TRBJ1-2,NA,TRBV18,CASSPRGDYGYTF,TGTGCCAGCTCACCAAGGGGAGACTATGGCTACACCTTC
NA,TRBJ1-4,NA,TRBV5-1,CASSHRDSEKLFF,TGCGCCAGCAGCCACCGGGACTCAGAAAAACTGTTTTTT
NA,TRBJ2-3,NA,TRBV11-2,CASSLVRDTQYF,TGTGCCAGCAGCTTAGTGCGAGATACGCAGTATTTT
TRBD2,TRBJ2-3,NA,TRBV11-2,CASSLVTSVPDTQYF,TGTGCCAGCAGCTTAGTCACTAGCGTTCCCGATACGCAGTATTTT
TRBD2,TRBJ2-1,NA,TRBV18,CASSTMGLAGSYNEQFF,TGTGCCAGCTCAACAATGGGACTAGCGGGATCGTACAATGAGCAGTTCTTC
NA,TRBJ2-7,few,TRBV5-1,CASWLEGEYEQYF,TGCGCCAGTTGGTTGGAGGGAGAATACGAGCAGTACTTC
TRBD2,TRBJ2-1,NA,TRBV5-1,CASSSEIAGGPFGEQFF,TGCGCCAGCAGCTCCGAAATAGCGGGAGGGCCTTTTGGTGAGCAGTTCTTC
NA,TRBJ2-1,NA,TRBV7-3,CASSYGRGFNNEQFF,TGTGCCAGCAGCTACGGGAGAGGGTTTAACAATGAGCAGTTCTTC
TRBD2,TRBJ2-1,few,TRBV11-3,CASSLGAGGSYNEQFF,TGTGCCAGCAGCTTAGGGGCGGGAGGGTCTTACAATGAGCAGTTCTTC
TRBD1,TRBJ2-5,NA,TRBV5-4,CASSLDPTGVQETQYF,TGTGCCAGCAGCTTGGATCCGACAGGGGTCCAAGAGACCCAGTACTTC
TRBD2,TRBJ2-2,NA,TRBV15,CATSLAGGRELFF,TGTGCCACCAGCCTAGCGGGAGGCCGGGAGCTGTTTTTT
NA,TRBJ2-3,NA,TRBV28,CASTSKGSPGWDTQYF,TGTGCCTCAACCTCCAAAGGCAGCCCTGGTTGGGATACGCAGTATTTT
NA,TRBJ2-5,NA,TRBV2,CASSRGGETQYF,TGTGCCAGCAGTCGGGGCGGAGAGACCCAGTACTTC
NA,TRBJ2-5,NA,TRBV7-3,CASSPWAKETQYF,TGTGCCAGCAGCCCATGGGCGAAAGAGACCCAGTACTTC
TRBD1,TRBJ2-7,once,TRBV5-8,CASSPGTVHDYEQYF,TGTGCCAGCAGCCCGGGGACAGTTCATGACTACGAGCAGTACTTC
TRBD2,TRBJ2-3,few,TRBV9,CASSVVPGLAGGVADTQYF,TGTGCCAGCAGCGTAGTCCCCGGACTAGCGGGAGGGGTGGCAGATACGCAGTATTTT
NA,TRBJ2-3,NA,TRBV2,CASQWGPDTQYF,TGTGCCAGTCAATGGGGGCCAGATACGCAGTATTTT
TRBD1,TRBJ2-5,many,TRBV11-2,CASSFEGAETQYF,TGTGCCAGCAGCTTTGAGGGGGCAGAGACCCAGTACTTC
TRBD2,TRBJ2-1,NA,TRBV28,CASSQLAESSYNEQFF,TGTGCCAGCAGCCAACTAGCGGAGAGCTCCTACAATGAGCAGTTCTTC
TRBD2,TRBJ2-7,NA,TRBV7-9,CASSFTPLAGRRLGEQYF,TGTGCCAGCAGTTTTACCCCACTAGCGGGACGTAGACTCGGCGAGCAGTACTTC